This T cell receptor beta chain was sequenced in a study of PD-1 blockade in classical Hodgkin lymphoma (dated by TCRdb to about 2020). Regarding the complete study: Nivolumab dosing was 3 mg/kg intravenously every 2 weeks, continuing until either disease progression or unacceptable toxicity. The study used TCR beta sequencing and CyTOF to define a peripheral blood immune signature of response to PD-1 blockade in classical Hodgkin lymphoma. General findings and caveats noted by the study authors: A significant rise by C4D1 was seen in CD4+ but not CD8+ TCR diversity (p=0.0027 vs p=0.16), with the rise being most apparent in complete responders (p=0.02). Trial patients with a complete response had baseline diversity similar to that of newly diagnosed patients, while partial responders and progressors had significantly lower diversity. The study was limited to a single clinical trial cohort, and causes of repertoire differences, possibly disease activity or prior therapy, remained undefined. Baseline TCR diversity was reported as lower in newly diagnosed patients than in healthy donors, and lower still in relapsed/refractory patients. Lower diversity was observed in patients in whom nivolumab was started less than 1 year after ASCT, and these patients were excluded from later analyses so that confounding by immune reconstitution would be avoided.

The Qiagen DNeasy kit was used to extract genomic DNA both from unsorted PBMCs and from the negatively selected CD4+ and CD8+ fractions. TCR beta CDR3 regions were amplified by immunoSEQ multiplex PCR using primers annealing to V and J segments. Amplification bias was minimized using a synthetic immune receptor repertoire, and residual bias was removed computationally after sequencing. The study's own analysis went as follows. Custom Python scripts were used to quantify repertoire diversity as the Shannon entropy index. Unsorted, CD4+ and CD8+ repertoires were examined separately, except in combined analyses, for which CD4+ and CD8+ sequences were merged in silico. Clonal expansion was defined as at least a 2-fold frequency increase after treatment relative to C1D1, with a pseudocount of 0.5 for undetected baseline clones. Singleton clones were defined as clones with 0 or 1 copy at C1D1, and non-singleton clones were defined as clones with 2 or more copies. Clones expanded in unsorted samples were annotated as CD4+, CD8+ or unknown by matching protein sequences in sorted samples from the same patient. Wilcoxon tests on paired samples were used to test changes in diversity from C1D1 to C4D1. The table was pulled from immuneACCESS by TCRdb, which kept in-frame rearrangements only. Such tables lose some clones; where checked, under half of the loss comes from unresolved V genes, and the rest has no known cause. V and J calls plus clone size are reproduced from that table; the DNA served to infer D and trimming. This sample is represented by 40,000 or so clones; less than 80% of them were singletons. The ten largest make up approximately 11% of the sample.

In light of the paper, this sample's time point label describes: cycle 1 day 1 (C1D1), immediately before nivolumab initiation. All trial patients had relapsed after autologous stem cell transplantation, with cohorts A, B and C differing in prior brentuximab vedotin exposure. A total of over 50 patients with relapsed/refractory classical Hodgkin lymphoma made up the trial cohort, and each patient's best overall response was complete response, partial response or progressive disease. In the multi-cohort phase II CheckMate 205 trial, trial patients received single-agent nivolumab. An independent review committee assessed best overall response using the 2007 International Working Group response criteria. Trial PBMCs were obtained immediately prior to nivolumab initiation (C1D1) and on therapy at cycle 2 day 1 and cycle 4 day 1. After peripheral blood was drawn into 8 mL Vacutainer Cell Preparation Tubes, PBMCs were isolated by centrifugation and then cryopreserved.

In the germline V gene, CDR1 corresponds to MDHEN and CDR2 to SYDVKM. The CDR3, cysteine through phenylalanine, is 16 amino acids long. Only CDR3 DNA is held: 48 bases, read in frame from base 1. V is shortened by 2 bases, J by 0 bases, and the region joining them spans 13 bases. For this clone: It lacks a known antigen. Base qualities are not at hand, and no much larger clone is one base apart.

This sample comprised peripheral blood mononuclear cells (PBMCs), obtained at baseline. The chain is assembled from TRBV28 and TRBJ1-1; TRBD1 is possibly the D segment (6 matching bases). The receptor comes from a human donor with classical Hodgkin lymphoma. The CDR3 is CASSLGGHLMNTEAFF. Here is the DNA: TGTGCCAGCAGTTTAGGGGGCCACCTTATGAACACTGAAGCTTTCTTT.